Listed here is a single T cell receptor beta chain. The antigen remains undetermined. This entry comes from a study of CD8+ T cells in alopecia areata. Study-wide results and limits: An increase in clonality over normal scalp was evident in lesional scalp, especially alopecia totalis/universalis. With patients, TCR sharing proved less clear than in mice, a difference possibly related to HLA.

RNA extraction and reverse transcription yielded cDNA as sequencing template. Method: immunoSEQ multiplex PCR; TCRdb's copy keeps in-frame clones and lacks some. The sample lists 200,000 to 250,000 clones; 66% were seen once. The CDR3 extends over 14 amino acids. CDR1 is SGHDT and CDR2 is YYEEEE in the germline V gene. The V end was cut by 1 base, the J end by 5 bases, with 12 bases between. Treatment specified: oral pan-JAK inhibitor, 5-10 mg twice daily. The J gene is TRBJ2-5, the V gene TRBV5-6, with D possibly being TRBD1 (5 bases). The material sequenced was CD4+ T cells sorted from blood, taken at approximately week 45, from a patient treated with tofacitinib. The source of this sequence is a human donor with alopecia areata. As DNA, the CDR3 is TGTGCCAGCAGCTTGACTAAGGGGTGGGAGACCCAGTACTTC. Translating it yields CASSLTKGWETQYF.